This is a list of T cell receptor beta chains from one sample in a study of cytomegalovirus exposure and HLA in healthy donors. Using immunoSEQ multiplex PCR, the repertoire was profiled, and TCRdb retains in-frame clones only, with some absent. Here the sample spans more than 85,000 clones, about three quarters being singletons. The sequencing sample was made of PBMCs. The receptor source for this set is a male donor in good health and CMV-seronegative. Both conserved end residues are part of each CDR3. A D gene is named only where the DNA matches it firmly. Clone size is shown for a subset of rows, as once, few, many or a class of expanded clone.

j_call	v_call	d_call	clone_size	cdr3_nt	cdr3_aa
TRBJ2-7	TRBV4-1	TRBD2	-	TGCGCCAGCAGCCAAGGGGCTAGCGGATCCTACGAGCAGTACTTC	CASSQGASGSYEQYF
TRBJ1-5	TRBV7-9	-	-	TGTTCCAGCAGCTTATTAGATCAGCCCCAGCATTTT	CSSSLLDQPQHF
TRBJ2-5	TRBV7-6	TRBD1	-	TGTGCCAGCAGCCCTCCGGGACAGAAAGAGACCCAGTACTTC	CASSPPGQKETQYF
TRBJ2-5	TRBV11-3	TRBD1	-	TGTGCCACCGAACAGGGGTCTGAAGAGACCCAGTACTTC	CATEQGSEETQYF
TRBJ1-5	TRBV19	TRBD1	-	TGTGCCAGTAAACCTGGGACAGACTATAGCAATCAGCCCCAGCATTTT	CASKPGTDYSNQPQHF
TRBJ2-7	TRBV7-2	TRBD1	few	TGTGCCAGCAGCCCCGGGACAGGGAGCTCCTACGAGCAGTACTTC	CASSPGTGSSYEQYF
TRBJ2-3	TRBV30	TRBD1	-	TGTGCCTGGAGTTTGGGACAGGGAAGGGATACGCAGTATTTT	CAWSLGQGRDTQYF
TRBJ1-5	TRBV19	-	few	TGTGCCAGTAGTATTCAGGGGTATTCACTATTCAATCAGCCCCAGCATTTT	CASSIQGYSLFNQPQHF
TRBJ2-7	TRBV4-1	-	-	TGCGCCAGCAGCCAAGATGTACAGGGTGGCGAGCAGTACTTC	CASSQDVQGGEQYF
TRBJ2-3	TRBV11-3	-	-	TGTGCCAGCAGCTTCCCTAGCGCCCTCACAGATACGCAGTATTTT	CASSFPSALTDTQYF
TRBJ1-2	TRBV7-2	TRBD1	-	TGTGCCAGCAGCTACACAGGGGATGGCTACACCTTC	CASSYTGDGYTF
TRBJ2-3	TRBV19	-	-	TGTGCCAGTAGTCCCTTGGGCGGGAGCACAGATACGCAGTATTTT	CASSPLGGSTDTQYF
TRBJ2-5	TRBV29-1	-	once	TGCAGCGTCCGAGCCTCCGGAGACATGTGGCAGGGCGAGACCCAGTACTTC	CSVRASGDMWQGETQYF
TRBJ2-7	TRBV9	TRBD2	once	TGTGCCAGCAGCGTAGGGGGAGGGGCCTACGAGCAGTACTTC	CASSVGGGAYEQYF
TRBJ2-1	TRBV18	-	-	TGTGCCAGCTCACCATTACAGCCGCCCGAGCAGTTCTTC	CASSPLQPPEQFF
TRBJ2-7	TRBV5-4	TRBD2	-	TGTGCCAGCAGCCCGTCGGCTAGCGGACTCTACGAGCAGTACTTC	CASSPSASGLYEQYF
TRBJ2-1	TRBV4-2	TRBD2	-	TGTGCCAGCAGCCAAGTTCCAGCGGGGGAATCCTACAATGAGCAGTTCTTC	CASSQVPAGESYNEQFF
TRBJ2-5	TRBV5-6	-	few	TGTGCCAGCAGCTTGGTTCTAGGGACAAACTCCCAAGAGACCCAGTACTTC	CASSLVLGTNSQETQYF
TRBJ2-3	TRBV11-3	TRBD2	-	TGTGCCAGCAGCTTGGGACTAGCTACGGATACGCAGTATTTT	CASSLGLATDTQYF
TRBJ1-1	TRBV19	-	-	TGTGCCAGTAGTATTGGAGGGCTTGACACTGAAGCTTTCTTT	CASSIGGLDTEAFF
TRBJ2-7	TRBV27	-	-	TGTGCCAGCAGTTTATCGGCTTCCTACGAGCAGTACTTC	CASSLSASYEQYF
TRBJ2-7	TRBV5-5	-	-	TGTGCCAGCAGCATAGAGTTTTACGAGCAGTACTTC	CASSIEFYEQYF
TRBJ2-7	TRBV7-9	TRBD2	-	TGTGCCAGCAGCTACGCGGGGACTAGCCGTCCCCACGAGCAGTACTTC	CASSYAGTSRPHEQYF
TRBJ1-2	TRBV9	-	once	TGTGCCAGCAGCGCGGGCCTGGCGGGGGCGGAGGGCTACACCTTC	CASSAGLAGAEGYTF